This TCR beta chain was documented in a study of shared clonotypes between healthy human individuals. To note about this clone: Its antigen is unidentified.

It was across several immunoSEQ plates that each subset's genomic DNA was evenly split. TCRdb's copy holds only in-frame clones and misses some; the assay was immunoSEQ multiplex PCR. The sample consists of approximately 2,000,000 clones, around 92% of them appearing once. V dropped 5 bases and J dropped 4 bases, with 9 bases sitting between them. Germline V gives CDR1 SGHTA, CDR2 FQGNSA. CDR3 size: 13 residues. Study results and limitations: Though the depth was large, rarefaction showed that sorted-subset sequencing was incomplete.

This clonotype originated in a man between 18 and 35 years old in good health. Some clones in this sample may be carry-over from other donors' samples. Sequenced input: naive CD4+ T cells from PBMCs. Subset: CD45RA+ positively selected. The chain combines TRBV7-2 with TRBJ2-1, with D hard to call. The chain's CDR3 is CASSSLPYNEQFF. The CDR3 DNA sequence: TGTGCCAGCAGCAGCCTACCATACAATGAGCAGTTCTTC.